The T cell receptor beta chain described here comes from a study of neoadjuvant nivolumab and ipilimumab in lung cancer. General study points: From pretherapy to surgery, tumor richness and clonality rose with dual therapy. Resected-tumor TCR richness correlated positively with pretherapy blood richness.

Of note for this clone: Antigen unknown.

Measured with immunoSEQ multiplex PCR; TCRdb has only the in-frame clones, and not every one. Among 25,000 to 35,000 clones listed, 90% were seen once. The germline gives CDR1 SGHNT, CDR2 YYREEE (reference sequence). This CDR3 is 15 amino acids long. V shed 3 bases and J shed 5 bases, with 17 bases lying between them. Sequencing was performed on peripheral blood, taken after neoadjuvant nivolumab, alone or with ipilimumab, at or shortly before surgery. The sequence was collected from an adult with non-small cell lung cancer. The V gene is TRBV5-4, the J gene TRBJ2-5; D is ambiguous. CDR3 residues: CASSSISDLGETQYF. The CDR3 DNA sequence: TGTGCCAGCAGCTCGATATCGGACCTCGGGGAGACCCAGTACTTC.